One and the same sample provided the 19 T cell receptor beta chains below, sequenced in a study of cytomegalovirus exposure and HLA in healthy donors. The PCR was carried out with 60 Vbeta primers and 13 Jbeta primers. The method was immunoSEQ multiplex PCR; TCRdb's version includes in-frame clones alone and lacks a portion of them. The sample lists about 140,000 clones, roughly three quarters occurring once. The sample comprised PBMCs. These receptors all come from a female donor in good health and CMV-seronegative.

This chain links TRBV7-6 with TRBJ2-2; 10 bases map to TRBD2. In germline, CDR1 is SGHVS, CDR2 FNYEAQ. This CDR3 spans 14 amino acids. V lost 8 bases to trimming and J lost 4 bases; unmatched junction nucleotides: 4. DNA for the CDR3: TGTGCCAGCTCGGTAGCGGGGGGCACCGGGGAGCTGTTTTTT. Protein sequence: CASSVAGGTGELFF.

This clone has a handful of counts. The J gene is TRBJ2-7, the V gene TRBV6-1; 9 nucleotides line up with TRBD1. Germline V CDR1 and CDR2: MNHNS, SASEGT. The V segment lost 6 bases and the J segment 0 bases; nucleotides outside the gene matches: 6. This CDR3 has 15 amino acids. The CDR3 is CASRTTGGPSYEQYF. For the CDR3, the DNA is TGTGCCAGCAGAACTACAGGGGGCCCCTCCTACGAGCAGTACTTC.

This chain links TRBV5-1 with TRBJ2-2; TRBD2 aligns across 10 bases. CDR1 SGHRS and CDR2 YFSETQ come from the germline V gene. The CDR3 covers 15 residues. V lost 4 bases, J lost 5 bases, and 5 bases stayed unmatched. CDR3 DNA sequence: TGCGCCAGCAGCACAGCGGGGGGGCCGACCGGGGAGCTGTTTTTT. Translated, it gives CASSTAGGPTGELFF.

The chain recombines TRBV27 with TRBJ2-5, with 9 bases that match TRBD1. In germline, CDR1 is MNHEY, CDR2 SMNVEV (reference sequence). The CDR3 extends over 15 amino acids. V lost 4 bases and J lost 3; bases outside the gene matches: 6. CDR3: CASSSRRDREETQYF. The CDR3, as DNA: TGTGCCAGCAGTTCCCGGAGGGACAGGGAAGAGACCCAGTACTTC.

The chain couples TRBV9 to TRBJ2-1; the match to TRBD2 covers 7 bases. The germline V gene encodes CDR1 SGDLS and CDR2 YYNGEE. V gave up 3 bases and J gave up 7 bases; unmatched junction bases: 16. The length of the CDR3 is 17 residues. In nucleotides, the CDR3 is TGTGCCAGCAGCGCCGGGAGGTCCCGGGCTACAGAGAATGAGCAGTTCTTC. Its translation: CASSAGRSRATENEQFF.

CDR3 in DNA: TGCGCCAGCAGCCAAGAGTACGGACTAGCCGGTGAGCAGTTCTTC. This translates into CASSQEYGLAGEQFF. This chain joins TRBV4-1 and TRBJ2-1; 8 bases line up with TRBD2. J was trimmed by 9 bases and V by 0 bases; bases with no gene match: 7. Germline CDR1 reads MGHRA; CDR2 reads YSYEKL. This CDR3 has 15 amino acids.

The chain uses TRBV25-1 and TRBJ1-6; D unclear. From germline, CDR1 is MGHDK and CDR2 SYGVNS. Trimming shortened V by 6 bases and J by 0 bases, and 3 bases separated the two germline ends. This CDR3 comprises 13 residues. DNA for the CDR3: TGTGCCAGCAGCGGCTCCTATAATTCACCCCTCCACTTT. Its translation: CASSGSYNSPLHF.

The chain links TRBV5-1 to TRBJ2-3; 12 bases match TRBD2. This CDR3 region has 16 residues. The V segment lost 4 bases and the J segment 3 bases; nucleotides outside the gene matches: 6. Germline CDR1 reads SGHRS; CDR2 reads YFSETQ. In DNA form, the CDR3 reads TGCGCCAGCAGCGACGGACTAGCGGGGTTAACAGATACGCAGTATTTT. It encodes CASSDGLAGLTDTQYF.

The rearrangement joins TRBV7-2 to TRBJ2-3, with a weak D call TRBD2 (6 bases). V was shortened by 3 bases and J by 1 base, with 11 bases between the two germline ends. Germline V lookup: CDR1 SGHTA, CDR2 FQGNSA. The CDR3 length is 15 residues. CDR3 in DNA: TGTGCCAGCAGCTTCGGGGGTAGCGGCACAGATACGCAGTATTTT. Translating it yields CASSFGGSGTDTQYF.

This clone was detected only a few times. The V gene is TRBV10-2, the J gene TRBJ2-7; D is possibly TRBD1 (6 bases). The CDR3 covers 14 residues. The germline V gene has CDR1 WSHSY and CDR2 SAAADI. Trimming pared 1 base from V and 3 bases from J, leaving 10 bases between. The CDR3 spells CASSELGQRYEQYF. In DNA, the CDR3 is TGCGCCAGCAGTGAGTTAGGACAGCGCTACGAGCAGTACTTC.

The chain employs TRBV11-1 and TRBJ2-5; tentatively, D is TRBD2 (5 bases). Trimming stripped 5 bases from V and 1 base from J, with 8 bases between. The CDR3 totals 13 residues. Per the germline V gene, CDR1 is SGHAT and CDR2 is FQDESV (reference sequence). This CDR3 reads CASSRGSQETQYF. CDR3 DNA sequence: TGTGCCAGCAGCCGGGGATCCCAAGAGACCCAGTACTTC.

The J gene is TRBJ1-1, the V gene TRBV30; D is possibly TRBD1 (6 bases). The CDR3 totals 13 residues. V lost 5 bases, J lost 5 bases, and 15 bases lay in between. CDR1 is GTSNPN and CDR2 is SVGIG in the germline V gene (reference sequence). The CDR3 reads CAWALQGRTEAFF. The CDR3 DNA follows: TGTGCCTGGGCCCTACAGGGTCGGACTGAAGCTTTCTTT.

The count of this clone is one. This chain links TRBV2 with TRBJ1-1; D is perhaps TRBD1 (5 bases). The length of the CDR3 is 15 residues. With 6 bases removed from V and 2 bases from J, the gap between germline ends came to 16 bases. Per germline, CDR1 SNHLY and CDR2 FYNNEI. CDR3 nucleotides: TGTGCCAGCAGCACGGGGGACGGGTACAACACTGAAGCTTTCTTT. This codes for CASSTGDGYNTEAFF.

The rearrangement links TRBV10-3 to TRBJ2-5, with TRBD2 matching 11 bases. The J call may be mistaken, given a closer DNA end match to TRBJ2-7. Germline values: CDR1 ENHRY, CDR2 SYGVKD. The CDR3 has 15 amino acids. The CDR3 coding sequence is TGTGCCATCAGTGAGTCAGGACTAGCGGGCTACGAGCAGTACTTC. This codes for CAISESGLAGYEQYF.

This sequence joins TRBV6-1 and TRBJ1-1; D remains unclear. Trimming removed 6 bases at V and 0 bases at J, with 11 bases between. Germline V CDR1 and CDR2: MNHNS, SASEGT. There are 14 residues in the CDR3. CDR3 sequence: CASRAFVMNTEAFF. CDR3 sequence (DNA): TGTGCCAGCAGGGCATTTGTAATGAACACTGAAGCTTTCTTT.

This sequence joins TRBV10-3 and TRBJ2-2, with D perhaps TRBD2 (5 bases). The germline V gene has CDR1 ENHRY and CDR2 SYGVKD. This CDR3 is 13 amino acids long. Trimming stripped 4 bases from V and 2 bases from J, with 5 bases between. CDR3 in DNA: TGTGCCATCAGTGCGGGAAACACCGGGGAGCTGTTTTTT. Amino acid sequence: CAISAGNTGELFF.

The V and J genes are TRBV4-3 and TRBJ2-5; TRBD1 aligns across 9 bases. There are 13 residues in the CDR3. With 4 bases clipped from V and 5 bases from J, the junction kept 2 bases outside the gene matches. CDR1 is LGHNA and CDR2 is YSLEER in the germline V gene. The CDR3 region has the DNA TGCGCCAGCAGCCCAGGACAGGGGGAGACCCAGTACTTC. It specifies CASSPGQGETQYF.

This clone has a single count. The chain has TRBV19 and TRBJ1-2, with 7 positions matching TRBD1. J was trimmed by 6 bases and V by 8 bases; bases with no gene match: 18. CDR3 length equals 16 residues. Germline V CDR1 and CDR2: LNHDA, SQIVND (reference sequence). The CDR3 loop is CASRSRGAGELDGYTF. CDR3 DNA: TGTGCCAGTCGGTCCAGGGGGGCAGGGGAGTTGGATGGCTACACCTTC.

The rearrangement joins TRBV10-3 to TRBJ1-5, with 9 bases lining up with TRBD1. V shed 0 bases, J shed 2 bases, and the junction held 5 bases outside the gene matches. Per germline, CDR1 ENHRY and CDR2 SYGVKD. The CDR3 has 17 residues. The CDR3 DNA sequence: TGTGCCATCAGTGAGTCTGGGACAGGGACGGGCAATCAGCCCCAGCATTTT. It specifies CAISESGTGTGNQPQHF.